This T cell receptor beta chain was recorded in a study of shared clonotypes between healthy human individuals. Naive CD8 cells were CD45RO-negative, positively selected for CCR7, excluding terminally differentiated effector memory CD45RA+ cells. Study-wide results and caveats: Rarefaction gave evidence that sorted-subset sequencing remained incomplete despite large depth. Sharing across four donors was seen in about 5% of naive CD4 clonotypes. Naive subsets generally had larger estimated richness than memory subsets.

Method: immunoSEQ multiplex PCR; TCRdb's copy keeps in-frame clones and lacks some. The sample holds approximately 650,000 clones, roughly 95% seen once. Trimming took off 7 bases at V and 0 bases at J, with 13 bases between the two ends. The CDR3 sequence is 14 residues long. CDR1 and CDR2 from the germline V gene are MDHEN and SYDVKM. Comment on this clone: Its antigen is not known.

The chain combines TRBV28 with TRBJ2-7; maybe TRBD2 (7 bases). The sequencing input was naive CD8+ T cells sorted from blood. The TCR sequence derives from a woman aged 25 to 39 in good health. CDR3 sequence reads: CASTGGGSSYEQYF. CDR3 nucleotide sequence: TGTGCCAGCACGGGGGGCGGGAGCTCCTACGAGCAGTACTTC. Supplemented by reference TRBV28 and TRBJ2-7, the full variable domain reads DVKVTQSSRYLVKRTGEKVFLECVQDMDHENMFWYRQDPGLGLRLIYFSYDVKMKEKGDIPEGYSVSREKKERFSLILESASTNQTSMYLCASTGGGSSYEQYFGPGTRLTVT.